This T cell receptor beta chain comes out of a study of Ad26.COV2.S vaccination and SARS-CoV-2 variants. Overall study results and limits: Whether participants received vaccine or placebo, their non-spike TCR breadth was similar.

Germline V lookup: CDR1 SGDLS, CDR2 YYNGEE. The germline V and J ends were trimmed by 0 bases and 5 bases, with 8 bases remaining between them. The CDR3 extends over 13 amino acids. Here immunoSEQ multiplex PCR was the method, and the copy in TCRdb shows in-frame clones only, minus some. The sample shows about 97,000 clones, 80% of them seen only once. As for this clone: Its specificity is unknown.

This TCR derives from a human donor who had recovered from COVID-19. The sample here was peripheral blood, taken after recovery from COVID-19. This sequence joins TRBV9 and TRBJ1-1; D is uncertain. The CDR3: CASSVGWVTEAFF. The CDR3 bases are TGTGCCAGCAGCGTAGGTTGGGTTACTGAAGCTTTCTTT.